Listed here is a single T cell receptor (beta chain). The data are from a study of T cell changes during pregnancy in multiple sclerosis. Clones were read by immunoSEQ multiplex PCR, and TCRdb kept only the in-frame ones, dropping some. The sample comprises about 80,000 clones, around 94% of which are singletons, and around 0.97% rests with the top ten. The CDR3 is 15 residues long. Germline V CDR1 and CDR2: MNHEY, SVGAGI. Trimming at V came to 5 bases and at J to 8 bases, leaving 9 bases not matched to a gene. The J gene is TRBJ2-1, the V gene TRBV6-5; TRBD2 matches 10 bases. The receptor was isolated from a female donor in good health, enrolled as a control in a pregnancy study. The sequences come from peripheral blood, collected in the second trimester of pregnancy. CDR3 loop: CASSPMLAGVYEQFF. The CDR3 coding sequence is TGTGCCAGCAGTCCCATGCTAGCGGGAGTATATGAGCAGTTCTTC.